This section outlines one T cell receptor beta chain sequence together with its context. Its antigen remains unidentified. The data derive from a study of Ad26.COV2.S vaccination and SARS-CoV-2 variants. At the level of the study: Among those in the COV1001 Ad26.COV2.S trial arm was the donor. Study results and limitations: After vaccination, substantial breadth of spike-specific CD8+ and CD4+ responses was reported. Measurement of non-spike TCR breadth gave similar results in vaccine and placebo recipients.

CDR1 is SGHNT, CDR2 YYREEE, per germline (reference sequence). V lost 4 bases and J lost 6, with 13 bases in between. This CDR3 region has 13 residues. The treatment is: around 19 received Ad26.COV2.S at low or high dose, single or two shots; several received placebo; per-sample allocation not given. On day 63 after the first injection, vaccine and placebo recipients gave samples. The sample came from a Boston adult aged 18-55 years. Sequencing used immunoSEQ multiplex PCR; TCRdb keeps in-frame clones, though not all of them. The sample yields 440,000 or so clones, 90% seen once. This chain joins TRBV5-4 and TRBJ1-2; D not certain. Sequencing was performed on peripheral blood, taken in a trial of Ad26.COV2.S vaccine versus placebo. The sequence came from a person between 18 and 65 years old who received the Ad26.COV2.S COVID-19 vaccine or a placebo. The CDR3 here is CASSVTSGDGYTF. The CDR3 DNA sequence: TGTGCCAGCAGCGTGACCAGTGGGGATGGCTACACCTTC.